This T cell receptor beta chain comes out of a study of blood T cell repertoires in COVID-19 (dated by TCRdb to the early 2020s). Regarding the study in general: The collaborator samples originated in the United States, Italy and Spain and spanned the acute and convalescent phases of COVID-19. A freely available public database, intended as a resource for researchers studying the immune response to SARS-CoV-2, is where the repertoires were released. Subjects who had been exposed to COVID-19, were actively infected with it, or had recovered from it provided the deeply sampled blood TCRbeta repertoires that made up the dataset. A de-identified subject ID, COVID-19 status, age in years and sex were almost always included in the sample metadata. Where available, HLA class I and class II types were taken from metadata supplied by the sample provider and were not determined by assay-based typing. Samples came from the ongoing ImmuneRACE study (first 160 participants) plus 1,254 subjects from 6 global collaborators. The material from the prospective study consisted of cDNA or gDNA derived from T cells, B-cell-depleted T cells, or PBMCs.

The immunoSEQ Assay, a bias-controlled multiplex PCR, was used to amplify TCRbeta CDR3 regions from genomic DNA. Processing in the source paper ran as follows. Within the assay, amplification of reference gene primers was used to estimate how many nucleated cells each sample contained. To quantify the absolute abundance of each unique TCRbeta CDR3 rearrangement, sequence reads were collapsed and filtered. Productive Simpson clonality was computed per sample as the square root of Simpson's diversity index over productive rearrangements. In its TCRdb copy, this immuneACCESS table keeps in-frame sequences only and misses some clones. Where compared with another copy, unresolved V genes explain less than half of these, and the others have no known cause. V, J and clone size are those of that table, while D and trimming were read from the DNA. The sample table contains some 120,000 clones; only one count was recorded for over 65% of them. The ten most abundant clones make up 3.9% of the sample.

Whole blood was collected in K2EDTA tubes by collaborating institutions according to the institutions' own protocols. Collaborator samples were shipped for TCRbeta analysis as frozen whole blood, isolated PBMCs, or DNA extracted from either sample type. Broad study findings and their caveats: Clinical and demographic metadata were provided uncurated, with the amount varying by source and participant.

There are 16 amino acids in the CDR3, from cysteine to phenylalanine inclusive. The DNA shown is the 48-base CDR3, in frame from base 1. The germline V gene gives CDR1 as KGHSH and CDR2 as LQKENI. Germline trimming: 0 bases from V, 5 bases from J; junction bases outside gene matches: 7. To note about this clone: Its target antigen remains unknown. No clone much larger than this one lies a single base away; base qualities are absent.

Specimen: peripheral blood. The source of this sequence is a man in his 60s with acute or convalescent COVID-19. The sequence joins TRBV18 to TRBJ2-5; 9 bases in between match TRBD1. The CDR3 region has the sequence CASSPPTGGLSETQYF. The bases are TGTGCCAGCTCACCACCGACAGGGGGTCTCTCTGAGACCCAGTACTTC.